Presented here are 28 T cell receptor beta chains from one specimen sequenced in a study of cytomegalovirus exposure and HLA in healthy donors (dated by TCRdb to about 2017). Libraries came from the immunoSEQ multiplex PCR assay. The multiplex PCR relied on a mix of 60 forward primers for TCR Vbeta segments and 13 reverse primers for TCR Jbeta segments. Sourced from immuneACCESS, this table was stored by TCRdb with only in-frame sequences that have V and J called. A share of the clones is absent; for the studies checked, an unresolved V gene accounts for under half, and the remainder has no known explanation. In this sample the table shows approximately 120,000 clones, less than 80% of which occur a single time. Approximately 3.8% of the sample lies in the top ten. What was sequenced was PBMCs. The source is a man aged 25-40 years in good health and CMV-seronegative.

This chain joins TRBV18 and TRBJ1-3; 7 bases match TRBD1. The CDR3 is 16 amino acids. V dropped 1 base and J dropped 2; count of bases not matched to a gene: 5. Germline CDR1 reads KGHSH; CDR2 reads LQKENI. The CDR3 spells CASSPQVGTAGNTIYF. The CDR3 region has the DNA TGTGCCAGCTCACCACAAGTAGGGACAGCTGGAAACACCATATATTTT. Based on the CDR3 plus reference TRBV18 and TRBJ1-3, the full variable domain is NAGVMQNPRHLVRRRGQEARLRCSPMKGHSHVYWYRQLPEEGLKFMVYLQKENIIDESGMPKERFSAEFPKEGPSILRIQQVVRGDSAAYFCASSPQVGTAGNTIYFGEGSWLTVV.

The chain joins TRBV29-1 to TRBJ2-7; TRBD1 matches at 10 bases. The J segment lost 2 bases and the V segment lost 3 bases, leaving 7 bases of the junction unmatched. The CDR3 loop spans 15 amino acids. CDR1 and CDR2 (germline): SQVTM, ANQGSEA. The CDR3 nucleotides are TGCAGCGTTGAGCTTTCGGGACAGGGGACCTACGAGCAGTACTTC. Amino acid sequence: CSVELSGQGTYEQYF.

The chain uses TRBV5-4 and TRBJ2-7; 7 bases are shared with TRBD1. This CDR3 is built from 15 residues. The V and J ends lost 0 bases and 0 bases, in that order; junction bases with no gene match: 3. Germline CDR1 reads SGHNT; CDR2 reads YYREEE (reference sequence). The CDR3 here is CASSLVGGGSYEQYF. The CDR3 DNA follows: TGTGCCAGCAGCTTGGTAGGGGGCGGCTCCTACGAGCAGTACTTC.

J is TRBJ1-6 and V is TRBV28, with TRBD1 identical over 8 bases. CDR1 and CDR2 from the germline V gene are MDHEN and SYDVKM. V gave up 6 bases and J gave up 11 bases; unmatched junction bases: 6. This CDR3 region has 13 residues. The CDR3 DNA reads as TGTGCCAGCAGCATCGGACAGGGTGCACCCCTCCACTTT. It codes for CASSIGQGAPLHF.

The chain couples TRBV30 to TRBJ2-1, with D tentatively TRBD2 (5 bases). Germline CDR1 GTSNPN, CDR2 SVGIG (reference sequence). V was trimmed by 2 bases and J by 4 bases, leaving 9 bases between them. The CDR3 extends over 13 amino acids. CDR3 in amino acids: CAWSHPGYNEQFF. The CDR3 nucleotides read TGTGCCTGGAGTCATCCGGGGTACAATGAGCAGTTCTTC.

In this sample, this clone turned up a few times. The J gene is TRBJ1-2, the V gene TRBV4-3; D perhaps matches TRBD1 (6 bases). Germline assignment: CDR1 LGHNA and CDR2 YSLEER. V shed 2 bases and J shed 1 base, with 8 bases lying between them. This CDR3 has 14 residues. CDR3 DNA sequence: TGCGCCAGCAGCCAAACGGACAGTAACTATGGCTACACCTTC. Translation: CASSQTDSNYGYTF.

The J gene is TRBJ2-3, the V gene TRBV14; D is possibly TRBD1 (6 bases). The CDR3 spans 14 residues. Germline CDR1 is SGHDN and CDR2 is FVKESK. Trimming removed 4 bases from V and 2 bases from J, with 10 bases in between. CDR3 coding DNA: TGTGCCAGCAGCCTCAGGGGCCCCACAGATACGCAGTATTTT. Its protein product is CASSLRGPTDTQYF.

The sample holds a few counts of this clone. The rearrangement links TRBV7-9 to TRBJ2-3; D gene unclear. There are 17 residues in the CDR3. Trimming cost V 7 bases and J 2 bases, with 22 bases left between them. Germline V lookup: CDR1 SEHNR, CDR2 FQNEAQ (reference sequence). The CDR3 region has the DNA TGTGCCAGCAACACTAAGGCAGATGCCCTTAACACAGATACGCAGTATTTT. Its translation: CASNTKADALNTDTQYF.

A single count supports this clone. The J gene is TRBJ2-2, the V gene TRBV9, with D maybe TRBD2 (6 bases). This CDR3 is 14 amino acids long. V was cut by 2 bases and J by 2 bases, with 7 bases left in between. CDR1 is SGDLS, CDR2 YYNGEE, per germline. The CDR3 protein is CASSVGTNTGELFF. For the CDR3, the DNA is TGTGCCAGCAGCGTGGGGACTAACACCGGGGAGCTGTTTTTT.

This clone was found a few times. At one of its ends the junction is not consistent with the germline gene, which may arise from a read error. The chain recombines TRBV25-1 with TRBJ1-2; D is perhaps TRBD1 (5 bases). The CDR3 is 13 residues long. The germline gives CDR1 MGHDK, CDR2 SYGVNS. The CDR3: CASSEGGPEGPTF. The CDR3 coding sequence is TGTGCCAGCAGTGAAGGAGGACCGGAGGGACCGACTTTC.

V is TRBV7-9 and J is TRBJ2-5; no clear D. Trimming removed 3 bases from V and 1 base from J, with 9 bases in between. Germline V CDR1 and CDR2: SEHNR, FQNEAQ (reference sequence). This CDR3 is built from 14 residues. The CDR3 DNA is TGTGCCAGCAGCTTGGCAGAAACCCAAGAGACCCAGTACTTC. Translation: CASSLAETQETQYF.

V gene TRBV28 combines with J gene TRBJ2-5; 9 nucleotides align to TRBD1. CDR3 length: 16 amino acids. V lost 3 bases to trimming and J lost 4 bases; unmatched junction nucleotides: 9. Germline V gene sequence: CDR1 MDHEN, CDR2 SYDVKM. CDR3 DNA: TGTGCCAGCAGTTTGGACAGGGGTGGCGTGGGAGAGACCCAGTACTTC. Its translation is CASSLDRGGVGETQYF.

V is TRBV27 and J is TRBJ1-1; weak D call: TRBD1 (6 bases). Germline CDR1 MNHEY, CDR2 SMNVEV (reference sequence). The CDR3 is 15 amino acids. The V end lost 7 bases, the J end lost 4 bases, and 19 bases lay between the germline ends. The CDR3 coding sequence is TGTGCCAGCAATCACAGGGCGGGGGGAATCACTGAAGCTTTCTTT. This codes for CASNHRAGGITEAFF.

The V gene is TRBV27, the J gene TRBJ2-2; D is unresolved. This CDR3 is built from 16 residues. CDR1 MNHEY and CDR2 SMNVEV come from the germline V gene (reference sequence). The V end was cut by 3 bases, the J end by 0 bases, with 11 bases between. Written as DNA, the CDR3 is TGTGCCAGCAGTTTGTCGGTCCTCGCGAACACCGGGGAGCTGTTTTTT. Translation: CASSLSVLANTGELFF.

The V call is TRBV11-2, the J call TRBJ1-2, with 7 bases identical to TRBD1. The CDR3 extends over 14 amino acids. Germline-derived CDR1 and CDR2 are SGHAT and FQNNGV. Trimming removed 3 bases from V and 7 bases from J; junction bases left unmatched: 8. The CDR3 region is CASSFRGTVGGYTF. The CDR3 nucleotides are TGTGCCAGCAGCTTTAGGGGGACAGTGGGTGGCTACACCTTC.

The chain is built from TRBV2 and TRBJ1-5; TRBD1 matches 9 bases. Trimming took 8 bases from V and 7 from J; bases not matched to a gene: 9. This CDR3 contains 14 residues. Germline assignment: CDR1 SNHLY and CDR2 FYNNEI. CDR3 protein: CASSGTGIGQPQHF. DNA for the CDR3: TGTGCCAGCTCGGGGACAGGGATAGGGCAGCCCCAGCATTTT.

V gene TRBV9 combines with J gene TRBJ2-2; 9 bases fit TRBD2. The CDR3 covers 16 residues. V lost 3 bases to trimming and J lost 7 bases; unmatched junction nucleotides: 10. The germline V gene encodes CDR1 SGDLS and CDR2 YYNGEE. CDR3 region: CASSAVAGGLGGELFF. DNA for the CDR3: TGTGCCAGCAGCGCCGTTGCGGGGGGGCTGGGCGGGGAGCTGTTTTTT.

This clone was seen just once. The sample carries other DNA sequences with the same CDR3. J is TRBJ1-2 and V is TRBV28; no clear D. Trimming removed 5 bases from V and 4 bases from J, with 8 bases in between. The CDR3 runs 12 residues. Per the germline V gene, CDR1 is MDHEN and CDR2 is SYDVKM. CDR3 sequence reads: CASSPRGYGYTF. DNA for the CDR3: TGTGCCAGCAGTCCCCGGGGCTATGGCTACACCTTC.

CDR3 sequence (DNA): TGTGCCAGCAGCGCCCCACTAGCCGCCACCGTTGAAGAGCAGTTCTTC. It encodes CASSAPLAATVEEQFF. The genes are TRBV5-5 and TRBJ2-1; D perhaps matches TRBD2 (6 bases). The V gene's germline CDR1 is SGHKS and CDR2 YYEKEE (reference sequence). The CDR3 contains 16 residues. V was clipped by 4 bases and J by 10 bases, with 24 bases between them.

V usage is TRBV19 and J usage is TRBJ1-6, with D unresolved. V was cut by 4 bases and J by 6 bases, with 13 bases left in between. Germline V gives CDR1 LNHDA, CDR2 SQIVND (reference sequence). The CDR3 has 15 amino acids. The CDR3 here is CASSKSMGSNSPLHF. CDR3 coding DNA: TGTGCCAGTAGTAAGTCCATGGGGAGTAATTCACCCCTCCACTTT. The full variable domain, rest sourced from reference TRBV19 and TRBJ1-6, is DGGITQSPKYLFRKEGQNVTLSCEQNLNHDAMYWYRQDPGQGLRLIYYSQIVNDFQKGDIAEGYSVSREKKESFPLTVTSAQKNPTAFYLCASSKSMGSNSPLHFGNGTRLTVT.

The V gene is TRBV7-8, the J gene TRBJ2-2, with 8 nucleotides matching TRBD1. The CDR3 contains 15 residues. After removal of 5 bases from V and 7 bases from J, the junction contained 9 bases not matched to a gene. Germline CDR1 is SGHVS and CDR2 is FQNEAQ. The CDR3 reads CASSPTGALFGELFF. CDR3 sequence (DNA): TGTGCCAGCAGCCCGACAGGGGCCCTATTCGGGGAGCTGTTTTTT.

The J gene is TRBJ1-1, the V gene TRBV5-5, with 7 positions matching TRBD1. The CDR3 is 14 amino acids. V lost 5 bases to trimming and J lost 1 base; unmatched junction nucleotides: 5. Germline V gene data show CDR1 as SGHKS and CDR2 as YYEKEE (reference sequence). The CDR3 protein is CASRTGTENTEAFF. The DNA of the CDR3 is TGTGCCAGCAGAACCGGGACAGAGAACACTGAAGCTTTCTTT.

The rearrangement uses TRBV7-3 and TRBJ2-5; 9 bases agree with TRBD1. With 4 bases clipped from V and 5 bases from J, the junction kept 8 bases outside the gene matches. This CDR3 spans 15 amino acids. The germline V gene has CDR1 SGHTA and CDR2 FQGTGA. The CDR3 region has the DNA TGTGCCAGCAGCTCGGCACAGGGGGCGGGGGAGACCCAGTACTTC. It specifies CASSSAQGAGETQYF. The complete variable domain, with remaining parts taken from reference TRBV7-3 and TRBJ2-5, reads GAGVSQTPSNKVTEKGKYVELRCDPISGHTALYWYRQSLGQGPEFLIYFQGTGAADDSGLPNDRFFAVRPEGSVSTLKIQRTERGDSAVYLCASSSAQGAGETQYFGPGTRLLVL.

The V gene is TRBV4-2, the J gene TRBJ1-2, with D tentatively TRBD1 (5 bases). In germline, CDR1 is LGHNA, CDR2 YNFKEQ. V lost 0 bases and J 4 bases, leaving 9 bases between the germline ends. This CDR3 has 14 residues. The CDR3: CASSQERQGYGYTF. The CDR3 region has the DNA TGTGCCAGCAGCCAAGAGCGCCAGGGCTATGGCTACACCTTC.

The V and J genes are TRBV28 and TRBJ2-7; possible D gene TRBD1, 6 bases. In germline, CDR1 is MDHEN, CDR2 SYDVKM. The CDR3 runs to 14 residues. V lost 7 bases to trimming and J lost 4 bases, with 17 bases between them. CDR3 in amino acids: CASKGRGHTYEQYF. The CDR3 bases are TGTGCCAGCAAAGGCAGGGGCCATACTTACGAGCAGTACTTC.

V is TRBV30 and J is TRBJ2-7, with TRBD2 matching 8 bases. Germline V CDR1 and CDR2: GTSNPN, SVGIG (reference sequence). The CDR3 covers 14 residues. The trim removed 4 bases at V and 2 bases at J, leaving 7 bases unmatched. DNA for the CDR3: TGTGCCTGGACCCGGAGTAGCGGGGCCTACGAGCAGTACTTC. This gives the protein CAWTRSSGAYEQYF.

This sequence joins TRBV4-2 and TRBJ2-1; 10 bases agree with TRBD1. Germline assignment: CDR1 LGHNA and CDR2 YNFKEQ. V gave up 4 bases and J gave up 6 bases; unmatched junction bases: 12. This CDR3 has 17 amino acids. The CDR3 spells CASSRRQGASSGNEQFF. In DNA form, the CDR3 reads TGTGCCAGCAGCCGCCGACAGGGGGCGAGTTCGGGCAATGAGCAGTTCTTC.

This clone was counted a few times. This sequence joins TRBV19 and TRBJ2-5; no definite D call. V lost 6 bases and J lost 2, with 13 bases in between. The CDR3 totals 14 residues. Germline assignment: CDR1 LNHDA and CDR2 SQIVND (reference sequence). In DNA, the CDR3 is TGTGCCAGTAGCTCGCGGAACGGTCAAGAGACCCAGTACTTC. Residues: CASSSRNGQETQYF.